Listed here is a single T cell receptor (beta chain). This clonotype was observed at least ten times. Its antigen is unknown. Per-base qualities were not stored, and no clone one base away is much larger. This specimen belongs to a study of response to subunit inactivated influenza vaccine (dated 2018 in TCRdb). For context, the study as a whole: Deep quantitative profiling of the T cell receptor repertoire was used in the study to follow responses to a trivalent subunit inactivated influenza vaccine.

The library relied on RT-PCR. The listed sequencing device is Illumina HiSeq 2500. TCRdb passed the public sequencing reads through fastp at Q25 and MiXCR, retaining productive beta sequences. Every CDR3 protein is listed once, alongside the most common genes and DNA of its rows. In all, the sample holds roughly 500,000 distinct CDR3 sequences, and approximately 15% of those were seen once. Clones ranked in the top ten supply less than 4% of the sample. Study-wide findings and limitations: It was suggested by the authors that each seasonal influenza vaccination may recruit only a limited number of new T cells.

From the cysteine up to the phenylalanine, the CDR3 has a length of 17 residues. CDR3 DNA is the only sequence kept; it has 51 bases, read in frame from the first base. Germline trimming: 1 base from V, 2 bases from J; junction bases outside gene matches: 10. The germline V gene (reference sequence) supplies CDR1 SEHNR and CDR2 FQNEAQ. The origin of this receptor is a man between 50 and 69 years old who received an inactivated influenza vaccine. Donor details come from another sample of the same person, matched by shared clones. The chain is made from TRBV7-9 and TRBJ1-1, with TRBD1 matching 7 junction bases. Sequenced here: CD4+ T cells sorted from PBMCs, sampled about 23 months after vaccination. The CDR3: CASSLDLGGRGNTEAFF. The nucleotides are TGTGCCAGCAGCTTAGATTTAGGGGGCAGGGGTAACACTGAAGCTTTCTTT. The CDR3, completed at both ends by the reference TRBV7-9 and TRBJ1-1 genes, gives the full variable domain DTGVSQNPRHKITKRGQNVTFRCDPISEHNRLYWYRQTLGQGPEFLTYFQNEAQLEKSRLLSDRFSAERPKGSFSTLEIQRTEQGDSAMYLCASSLDLGGRGNTEAFFGQGTRLTVV.